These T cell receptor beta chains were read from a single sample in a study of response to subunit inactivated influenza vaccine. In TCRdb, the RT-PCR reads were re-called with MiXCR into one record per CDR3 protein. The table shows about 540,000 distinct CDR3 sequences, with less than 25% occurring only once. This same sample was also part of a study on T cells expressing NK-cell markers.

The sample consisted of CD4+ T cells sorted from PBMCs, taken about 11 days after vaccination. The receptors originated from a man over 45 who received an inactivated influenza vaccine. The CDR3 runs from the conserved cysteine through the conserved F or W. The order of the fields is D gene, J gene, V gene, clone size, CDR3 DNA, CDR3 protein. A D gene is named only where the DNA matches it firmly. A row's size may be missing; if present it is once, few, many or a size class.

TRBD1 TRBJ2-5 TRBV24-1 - TGTGCCACTGCGGGACAGGGGGCCTGGGAGACCCAGTACTTC CATAGQGAWETQYF
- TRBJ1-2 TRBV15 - TGTGCCACCAGCACGGGGGACGGCTATGGCTACACCTTC CATSTGDGYGYTF
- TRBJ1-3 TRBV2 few TGTGCCAGCAGTGAAACACGAACCTCTGGAAACACCATATATTTT CASSETRTSGNTIYF
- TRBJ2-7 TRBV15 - TGTGCCACCAGCAGAGATCCCAGGTCCTACGAGCAGTACTTC CATSRDPRSYEQYF
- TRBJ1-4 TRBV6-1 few TGTGCCAGCAGTGACCCAGGTCAGGGCGGGGAGGAAAAACTGTTTTTT CASSDPGQGGEEKLFF
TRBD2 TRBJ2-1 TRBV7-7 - TGTGCCAGCAGCTTATACGTGGGAGGGAGGAACAATGAGCAGTTCTTC CASSLYVGGRNNEQFF
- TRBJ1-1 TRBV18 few TGTGCCAGCTCACCGGCCAGGGTCGGCACTGAAGCTTTCTTT CASSPARVGTEAFF
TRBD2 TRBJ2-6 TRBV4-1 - TGCGCCAGCAGCCAAGGCGCCGCTTCGCGGGGGAGCGGGAACTCTGGGGCCAACGTCCTGACTTTC CASSQGAASRGSGNSGANVLTF
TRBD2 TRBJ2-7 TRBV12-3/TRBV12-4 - TGTGCCAGCAGTTTGGGACTAGCGGGAGATCAGTACTTC CASSLGLAGDQYF
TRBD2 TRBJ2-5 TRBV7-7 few TGTGCCAGCAGCTTATATGGCGGGAGGGCCACAGAGACCCAGTACTTC CASSLYGGRATETQYF
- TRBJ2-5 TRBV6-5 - TGTGCCAGCAGTTACTCGATGCTGCGGGAGACCCAGTACTTC CASSYSMLRETQYF
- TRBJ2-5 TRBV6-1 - TGTGCCAGCAGAAAACGGGGGAGGGAGACCCAGTACTTC CASRKRGRETQYF
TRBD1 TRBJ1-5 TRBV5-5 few TGTGCCAGCAGCCAGTCGGTCCCCAGGGGGAATCAGCCCCAGCATTTT CASSQSVPRGNQPQHF
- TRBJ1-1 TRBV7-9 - TGTGCCAGCAGCTTTGTTTTCTTAGGTGAAGCTTTCTTT CASSFVFLGEAFF
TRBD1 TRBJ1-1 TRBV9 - TGTGCCAGCAGCGCGGGACAGCTGAACACTGAAGCTTTCTTT CASSAGQLNTEAFF
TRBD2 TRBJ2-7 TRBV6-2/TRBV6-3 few TGTGCCAGCAGTTACGCCGGCGGGAGCATCTACGAGCAGTACTTC CASSYAGGSIYEQYF
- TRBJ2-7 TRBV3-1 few TGTGCCAGCAGCCAAGATGGTTTGAGTGGGCAGTACTTC CASSQDGLSGQYF
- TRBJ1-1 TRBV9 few TGTGCCAGCAGCGTAGCTCCGGGCCCGAACACTGAAGCTTTCTTT CASSVAPGPNTEAFF
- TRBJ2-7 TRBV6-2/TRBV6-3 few TGTGCCAGCAGTTACTCGGTACAGACCTACGAGCAGTACTTC CASSYSVQTYEQYF
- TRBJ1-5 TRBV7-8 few TGTGCCACCCAACCCTCCTGGGATCAGCCCCAGCATTTT CATQPSWDQPQHF
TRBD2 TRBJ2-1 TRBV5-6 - TGTGCCAGCAGCTTGTGGCCAGCGGGAGCTCTGTTCTTC CASSLWPAGALFF
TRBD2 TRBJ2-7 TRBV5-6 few TGTGCCAGCAGCTTGGGGTACGACGAGGGGACTAGAGAAAGTTACGAGCAGTACTTC CASSLGYDEGTRESYEQYF
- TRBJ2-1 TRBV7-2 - TGTGCCAGCAGCCGAGGGAGGAACAATGAGCAGTTCTTC CASSRGRNNEQFF
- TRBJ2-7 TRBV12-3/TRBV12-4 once TGTGCCAGCAGTTTCGACCTGACTGCAACCTACGAGCAGTACTTC CASSFDLTATYEQYF
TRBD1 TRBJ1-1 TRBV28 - TGTGCCAGCAGTTTCCATGGGCAGGGGGGGAAAGCTTTCTTT CASSFHGQGGKAFF
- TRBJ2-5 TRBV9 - TGTGCCAGCAGCCGCCAACCCGGGAGTCAAGAGACCCAGTACTTC CASSRQPGSQETQYF
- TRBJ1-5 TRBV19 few TGTGCCAGTAGTATCGGTTGGAATCAGCCCCAGCATTTT CASSIGWNQPQHF